This entry lists 27 T cell receptor beta chains sequenced from one sample in a study of shared clonotypes between healthy human individuals. Libraries were prepared by immunoSEQ multiplex PCR; TCRdb keeps only in-frame clonotypes and omits some of them. The table lists millions of clones, roughly 95% of them singletons. The naive CD8 subset, CD45RO-negative cells positively selected for CCR7, excluded terminally differentiated effector memory CD45RA+ cells. Sequenced sample: naive CD8+ T cells sorted from blood. These receptors came from a man aged 18 to 29 in good health.

This chain links TRBV13 with TRBJ2-1, with 11 bases identical to TRBD2. The trim removed 8 bases at V and 4 bases at J, leaving 4 bases unmatched. Germline V CDR1 and CDR2: PRHDT, FYEKMQ (reference sequence). This CDR3 region has 14 residues. The CDR3 bases are TGTGCCAGCGAACTAGCGGGAGCGTACAATGAGCAGTTCTTC. Amino acids: CASELAGAYNEQFF.

This chain uses TRBV9 with TRBJ1-1; the D is unclear. Germline loops: CDR1 SGDLS, CDR2 YYNGEE. V was cut by 0 bases and J by 3 bases, with 9 bases left in between. The CDR3 totals 14 residues. The CDR3, as DNA: TGTGCCAGCAGCGTAGAATGGGAGGACACTGAAGCTTTCTTT. It translates to CASSVEWEDTEAFF.

In this sample, this clone turned up a few times. The rearrangement links TRBV5-6 to TRBJ2-7; D gene ambiguous. The CDR3 extends over 15 amino acids. V was clipped by 3 bases and J by 3 bases, with 16 bases between them. Germline-derived CDR1 and CDR2 are SGHDT and YYEEEE. Here the CDR3 reads CASSWIGVNRYEQYF. In nucleotides, the CDR3 is TGTGCCAGCAGCTGGATAGGCGTGAACCGCTACGAGCAGTACTTC.

This chain uses TRBV27 with TRBJ2-2; maybe TRBD2 (6 bases). The CDR3 is 16 residues long. Germline V gene sequence: CDR1 MNHEY, CDR2 SMNVEV (reference sequence). Trimming left V 3 bases short and J 5 bases short, with 16 bases between. The CDR3 loop is CASSFLGEAATGELFF. As DNA, the CDR3 is TGTGCCAGCAGTTTTCTGGGGGAGGCCGCGACCGGGGAGCTGTTTTTT.

V usage is TRBV11-1 and J usage is TRBJ2-1; D may correspond to TRBD1 or TRBD2 (5 bases each). The V and J ends lost 1 base and 2 bases respectively, with 18 bases between them. Germline CDR1 is SGHAT and CDR2 is FQDESV (reference sequence). This CDR3 spans 18 amino acids. The DNA of the CDR3 is TGTGCCAGCAGCTTAGTCCTAATGGGACCGATCCCCTACAATGAGCAGTTCTTC. Residues: CASSLVLMGPIPYNEQFF.

The genes are TRBV10-3 and TRBJ2-5, with a weak D call TRBD2 (7 bases). The germline V gene encodes CDR1 ENHRY and CDR2 SYGVKD. V lost 7 bases, J lost 0 bases, and 9 bases lay in between. The CDR3 is 13 residues long. The CDR3 is CAIKRDNQETQYF. Here the CDR3 DNA reads TGTGCCATCAAGCGGGACAACCAAGAGACCCAGTACTTC.

The rearrangement joins TRBV13 to TRBJ2-7; D not certain. CDR1 PRHDT and CDR2 FYEKMQ come from the germline V gene (reference sequence). The CDR3 totals 12 residues. The V end lost 5 bases, the J end lost 2 bases, and 7 bases lay between the germline ends. The CDR3 loop is CASSPGTYEQYF. The DNA for the CDR3 is TGTGCCAGCAGCCCCGGTACCTACGAGCAGTACTTC.

The rearrangement links TRBV28 to TRBJ1-2, with D possibly matching TRBD1 (6 bases). Trimming took 3 bases from V and 7 from J, leaving 15 bases between them. Looked up from germline, CDR1 is MDHEN and CDR2 is SYDVKM. This CDR3 region has 14 residues. CDR3 sequence: CASSFGRGPFGYTF. CDR3 coding DNA: TGTGCCAGCAGTTTCGGCAGGGGTCCGTTTGGCTACACCTTC.

The chain couples TRBV19 to TRBJ2-1; D gene unclear. The germline gives CDR1 LNHDA, CDR2 SQIVND (reference sequence). This CDR3 spans 17 amino acids. V lost 3 bases and J 1 base, leaving 16 bases between the germline ends. CDR3 coding DNA: TGTGCCAGTAGTATCCCCCAGAGTTTGTTTTCCTACAATGAGCAGTTCTTC. Translating it yields CASSIPQSLFSYNEQFF.

This chain joins TRBV4-1 and TRBJ1-1; TRBD1 is a possible D gene (5 bases). The V and J ends lost 1 base and 5 bases respectively, with 23 bases between them. Germline CDR1 reads MGHRA; CDR2 reads YSYEKL. This CDR3 has 18 amino acids. This chain's CDR3 is CASSQVFMDTAVGTEAFF. CDR3 DNA sequence: TGCGCCAGCAGCCAAGTCTTCATGGACACGGCGGTCGGGACTGAAGCTTTCTTT.

This chain connects TRBV19 to TRBJ1-4; possibly TRBD1 for D (5 bases). Deletions cut 7 bases from V and 8 bases from J, with 11 bases between. This CDR3 contains 12 residues. CDR1 LNHDA and CDR2 SQIVND come from the germline V gene (reference sequence). In nucleotides, the CDR3 is TGTGCCAGTATTGGTAGGGGAGAAAAACTGTTTTTT. Translation gives CASIGRGEKLFF.

The rearrangement joins TRBV19 to TRBJ1-3; 9 bases are a match to TRBD1. Trimming cost V 5 bases and J 4 bases; bases outside gene matches: 9. The CDR3 has 16 residues. Germline CDR1 is LNHDA and CDR2 is SQIVND (reference sequence). The CDR3 DNA sequence: TGTGCCAGTAGTTCTCACAGGGGGCTCGCCGGAAACACCATATATTTT. As protein: CASSSHRGLAGNTIYF.

This chain joins TRBV2 and TRBJ2-3; D remains ambiguous. Per germline, CDR1 SNHLY and CDR2 FYNNEI. V lost 3 bases and J 4 bases, leaving 5 bases between the germline ends. This CDR3 spans 12 amino acids. CDR3 coding DNA: TGTGCCAGCAGTGATTACCCAGATACGCAGTATTTT. This codes for CASSDYPDTQYF.

The chain has TRBV28 and TRBJ2-7; possible D gene TRBD1, 5 bases. Germline V gene sequence: CDR1 MDHEN, CDR2 SYDVKM. Trimming stripped 5 bases from V and 7 bases from J, with 12 bases between. The length of the CDR3 is 12 residues. As DNA, the CDR3 is TGTGCCAGCAGTCCCCAGGGTCCAGAGCAGTACTTC. The encoded protein is CASSPQGPEQYF.

V is TRBV6-6 and J is TRBJ1-2; the D is unclear. CDR3 length: 13 residues. Trimming cost V 2 bases and J 6 bases, with 10 bases left between them. The germline CDR1 and CDR2 sequences are MNHNY and SVGAGI (reference sequence). The CDR3 region has the DNA TGTGCCAGCAGTTACACGGTCCTGGATGGCTACACCTTC. This translates into CASSYTVLDGYTF.

This clone came up a few times. V and J are TRBV19 and TRBJ1-6, with 7 bases that match TRBD1. The CDR3 totals 15 residues. J was trimmed by 7 bases and V by 4 bases; bases with no gene match: 7. In germline, CDR1 is LNHDA, CDR2 SQIVND (reference sequence). The CDR3 spells CASSTSGTENSPLHF. CDR3 nucleotide sequence: TGTGCCAGTAGTACCTCCGGGACAGAAAATTCACCCCTCCACTTT.

CDR3 nucleotide sequence: TGTGCCAGCAGTCGACTAGCGGGAGGTTATGAGACCCAGTACTTC. It specifies CASSRLAGGYETQYF. The chain employs TRBV2 and TRBJ2-5, with 13 bases lining up with TRBD2. Trimming took 5 bases from V and 5 from J; bases not matched to a gene: 5. The CDR3 loop spans 15 amino acids. CDR1 and CDR2 (germline): SNHLY, FYNNEI.

This rearrangement joins TRBV10-3 to TRBJ2-2; D is undetermined. Per the germline V gene, CDR1 is ENHRY and CDR2 is SYGVKD. V was trimmed by 7 bases and J by 7 bases, leaving 10 bases between them. The CDR3 is made up of 12 amino acids. CDR3 residues: CAIKLEFGELFF. Here the CDR3 DNA reads TGTGCCATCAAGTTGGAGTTCGGGGAGCTGTTTTTT.

The chain uses TRBV7-3 and TRBJ1-5; perhaps TRBD1 as D (5 bases). The CDR3 length is 15 residues. CDR1 and CDR2 (germline): SGHTA, FQGTGA. Deletions cut 0 bases from V and 9 bases from J, with 15 bases between. This chain's CDR3 is CASSLTGQGEGPQHF. In DNA form, the CDR3 reads TGTGCCAGCAGCTTAACGGGTCAGGGAGAAGGGCCCCAGCATTTT. The whole variable domain, remainder taken from reference TRBV7-3 and TRBJ1-5, is GAGVSQTPSNKVTEKGKYVELRCDPISGHTALYWYRQSLGQGPEFLIYFQGTGAADDSGLPNDRFFAVRPEGSVSTLKIQRTERGDSAVYLCASSLTGQGEGPQHFGDGTRLSIL.

V usage is TRBV13 and J usage is TRBJ2-7; a weak D match, TRBD2 (5 bases). The V end was cut by 5 bases, the J end by 5 bases, with 13 bases between. Germline loops: CDR1 PRHDT, CDR2 FYEKMQ (reference sequence). The CDR3 length is 13 residues. The CDR3 DNA is TGTGCCAGCAGCACGAGGGTTGTGGACGAGCAGTACTTC. Translated: CASSTRVVDEQYF.

The CDR3 protein is CASSWGRGQDTEAFF. The CDR3 DNA reads TGTGCCAGCAGTTGGGGCAGGGGGCAGGACACTGAAGCTTTCTTT. This sequence joins TRBV28 and TRBJ1-1; 8 positions match TRBD1. Trimming removed 4 bases from V and 3 bases from J; junction bases left unmatched: 7. Germline values: CDR1 MDHEN, CDR2 SYDVKM. This CDR3 contains 15 residues.

The chain links TRBV6-5 to TRBJ2-7, with D tentatively TRBD2 (6 bases). The CDR3 runs to 15 residues. V lost 5 bases to trimming and J lost 3 bases, with 17 bases between them. CDR1 and CDR2 from the germline V gene are MNHEY and SVGAGI. The CDR3, as DNA: TGTGCCAGCAGTCCTGAATCTAGCGCCGACTACGAGCAGTACTTC. It yields the protein CASSPESSADYEQYF.

The rearrangement links TRBV9 to TRBJ2-7; 8 bases map to TRBD1. The J segment lost 3 bases and the V segment lost 2 bases, leaving 7 bases of the junction unmatched. CDR3 length equals 15 residues. The germline CDR1 and CDR2 sequences are SGDLS and YYNGEE. The CDR3 protein is CASSVTGGSYYEQYF. The CDR3 coding sequence is TGTGCCAGCAGCGTCACAGGGGGGTCATACTACGAGCAGTACTTC. Filled out from reference TRBV9 and TRBJ2-7, the complete variable domain reads DSGVTQTPKHLITATGQRVTLRCSPRSGDLSVYWYQQSLDQGLQFLIQYYNGEERAKGNILERFSAQQFPDLHSELNLSSLELGDSALYFCASSVTGGSYYEQYFGPGTRLTVT.

V gene TRBV5-1 combines with J gene TRBJ2-7; 7 nucleotides match TRBD1. CDR1 and CDR2 from the germline V gene are SGHRS and YFSETQ. The CDR3 is 14 amino acids. Trimming took 4 bases from V and 7 from J; bases not matched to a gene: 11. The CDR3 DNA is TGCGCCAGCAGCGTCGAAGGGGGCTTAGGGGAGCAGTACTTC. Amino acid sequence: CASSVEGGLGEQYF.

The CDR3 sequence is CASSSRGSQHTDTQYF. CDR3 bases: TGTGCCAGCAGCTCCAGGGGATCCCAACACACAGATACGCAGTATTTT. The chain links TRBV5-8 to TRBJ2-3, with D perhaps matching TRBD1 (6 bases). Deletions cut 3 bases from V and 2 bases from J, with 16 bases between. CDR3 length equals 16 residues. CDR1 and CDR2 from the germline V gene are SGHTS and YDEGEE.

V and J are TRBV7-9 and TRBJ1-1; D uncertain. From germline, CDR1 is SEHNR and CDR2 FQNEAQ (reference sequence). This CDR3 has 14 amino acids. V lost 2 bases, J lost 7 bases, and 14 bases lay in between. The CDR3 spells CASSLNPGSLEAFF. Here the CDR3 DNA reads TGTGCCAGCAGCTTAAATCCGGGGAGCCTTGAAGCTTTCTTT.

This clone appeared once. CDR3 in amino acids: CASSFFRTGGGGYTF. The DNA of the CDR3 is TGTGCCAGCAGTTTTTTCCGAACAGGGGGCGGGGGCTACACCTTC. V and J are TRBV27 and TRBJ1-2; 9 bases are shared with TRBD1. The V gene's germline CDR1 is MNHEY and CDR2 SMNVEV (reference sequence). The CDR3 loop spans 15 amino acids. The trim removed 3 bases at V and 8 bases at J, leaving 10 bases unmatched.